This T cell receptor beta chain is from a study of T cell responses to AZD1222 COVID-19 vaccine. Regarding the study as a whole: Spike-specific TCR breadth and depth grew following two AZD1222 doses.

Concerning this clone: The antigen remains unidentified.

Germline CDR1 SGHTA, CDR2 FQGNSA. CDR3 length: 14 amino acids. Trimming pared 2 bases from V and 0 bases from J, leaving 8 bases between. Profiled with immunoSEQ multiplex PCR; TCRdb holds only in-frame clones, not every one. The repertoire holds approximately 100,000 clones, around 87% seen once, with roughly 4.4% in the top ten. The source was peripheral blood, collected 28 days after the second AZD1222 dose. The V call is TRBV7-2, the J call TRBJ2-7, with D perhaps TRBD1 (5 bases). The receptor's source is an adult who received the AZD1222 COVID-19 vaccine. CDR3 sequence reads: CASSLPTASYEQYF. CDR3 nucleotide sequence: TGTGCCAGCAGCTTACCGACAGCCTCCTACGAGCAGTACTTC.